This T cell receptor (beta chain) was sequenced for a study of T cells after yellow fever vaccination. Study information: Fractions low in cell number were prepared with SMART-Seq v4 Ultra Low Input. Notes on the study in general: Weaker overall, the secondary response nonetheless peaked faster (day 5 versus 15).

The CDR3 loop spans 13 amino acids. V dropped 5 bases and J dropped 3 bases, with 9 bases sitting between them. From germline, CDR1 is SGHVS and CDR2 FNYEAQ. Production of TCR cDNA was by 5'RACE template switching, which also added a universal primer site and UMIs. TCRdb re-derived calls from the 5' RACE reads in MiXCR, one entry per CDR3 protein. The sample yields a few hundred thousand distinct CDR3 sequences, roughly a sixth seen once. This clonotype was seen repeatedly, ten times or more. Its antigen is not identified. The rearrangement joins TRBV7-6 to TRBJ2-3, with D tentatively TRBD2 (6 bases). This sequence was found in a man between 18 and 29 years old who received the YFV17D yellow fever vaccine. The sequencing here drew on PBMCs, taken 4 to 6 days after the first yellow fever vaccination. The CDR3 sequence: CASSRGTTDTQYF. As DNA, the CDR3 is TGTGCCAGCAGCCGGGGGACTACAGATACGCAGTATTTT.